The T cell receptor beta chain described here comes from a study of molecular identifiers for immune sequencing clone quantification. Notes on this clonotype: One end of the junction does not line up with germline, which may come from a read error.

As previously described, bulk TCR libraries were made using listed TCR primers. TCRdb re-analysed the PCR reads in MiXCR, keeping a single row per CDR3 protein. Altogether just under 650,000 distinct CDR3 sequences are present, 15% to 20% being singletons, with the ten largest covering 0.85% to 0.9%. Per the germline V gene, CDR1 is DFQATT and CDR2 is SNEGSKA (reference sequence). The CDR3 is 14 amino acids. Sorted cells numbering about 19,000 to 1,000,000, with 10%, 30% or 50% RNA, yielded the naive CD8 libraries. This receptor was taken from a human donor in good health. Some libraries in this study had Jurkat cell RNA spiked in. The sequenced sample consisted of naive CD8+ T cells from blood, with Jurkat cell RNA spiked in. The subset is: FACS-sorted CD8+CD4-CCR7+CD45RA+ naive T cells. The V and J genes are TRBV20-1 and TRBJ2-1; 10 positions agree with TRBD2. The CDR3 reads CGARASGRAREQFF. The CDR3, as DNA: TGCGGTGCTAGGGCCAGCGGGAGGGCCCGGGAGCAGTTCTTC.